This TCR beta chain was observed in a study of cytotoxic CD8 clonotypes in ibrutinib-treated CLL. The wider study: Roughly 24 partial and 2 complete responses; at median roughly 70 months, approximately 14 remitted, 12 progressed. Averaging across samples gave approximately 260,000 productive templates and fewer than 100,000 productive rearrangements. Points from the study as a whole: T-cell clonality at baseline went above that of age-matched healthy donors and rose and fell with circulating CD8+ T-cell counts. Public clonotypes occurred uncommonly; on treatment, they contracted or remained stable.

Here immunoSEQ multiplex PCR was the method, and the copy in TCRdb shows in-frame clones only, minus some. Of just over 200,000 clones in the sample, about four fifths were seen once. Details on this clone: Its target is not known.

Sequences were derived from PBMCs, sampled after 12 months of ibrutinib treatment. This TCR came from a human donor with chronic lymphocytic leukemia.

CDR3 in amino acids: CASSLVMAGELFF. Written as DNA, the CDR3 is TGTGCCAGCAGCTTGGTGATGGCCGGGGAGCTGTTTTTT. The genes are TRBV7-9 and TRBJ2-2, with D unresolved. V lost 3 bases and J 6 bases, leaving 8 bases between the germline ends. The CDR3 covers 13 residues. Germline V gene lookup returns CDR1 SEHNR and CDR2 FQNEAQ (reference sequence).